This T cell receptor (beta chain) was retrieved from a study of blood T cell repertoires in COVID-19. V was cut by 5 bases and J by 6 bases, with 7 bases left in between. Per germline, CDR1 SEHNR and CDR2 FQNEAQ (reference sequence). There are 11 residues in the CDR3. Measured with immunoSEQ multiplex PCR; TCRdb has only the in-frame clones, and not every one. The table shows around 380,000 clones, with around 87% occurring only once. The receptor was derived from a man aged 30-40 years who had recovered from COVID-19. This chain links TRBV7-9 with TRBJ1-1; possible D gene TRBD1, 5 bases. Sequencing was done on a sample of PBMCs or T cells enriched from blood (not recorded which). The CDR3 here is CASSQGAEAFF. The DNA of the CDR3 is TGTGCCAGCAGCCAGGGCGCTGAAGCTTTCTTT.